This T cell receptor beta chain was captured in a study of cytomegalovirus exposure and HLA in healthy donors. General study results and limits: For most TCR beta V segments, an earlier analysis put the productive rate at about 90% or about 30% of the time. Only CMV serostatus was available as immune exposure information. Later analysis identified a missense DCLRE1C variant that was linked to TCR beta V- and J-gene trimming.

As to this clone: Antigen unknown.

13 Jbeta primers and 60 Vbeta primers were used for the PCR. Data came from immunoSEQ multiplex PCR; TCRdb stores just in-frame clones and leaves some out. The sample yields about 160,000 clones, around 68% seen once. The sequence came from a man in his forties or fifties in good health and CMV-seronegative. Sequences were obtained from PBMCs.

The CDR3 here is CASSPQWRGGPGANVLTF. DNA of the CDR3: TGTGCCAGCAGCCCCCAATGGCGGGGGGGCCCTGGGGCCAACGTCCTGACTTTC. The gene calls are TRBV5-4 and TRBJ2-6; the match to TRBD2 covers 9 bases. V was clipped by 4 bases and J by 2 bases; unmatched bases: 10. This CDR3 is built from 18 residues. The germline V gene has CDR1 SGHNT and CDR2 YYREEE (reference sequence). The full variable domain, its missing parts supplied by reference TRBV5-4 and TRBJ2-6, is ETGVTQSPTHLIKTRGQQVTLRCSSQSGHNTVSWYQQALGQGPQFIFQYYREEENGRGNFPPRFSGLQFPNYSSELNVNALELDDSALYLCASSPQWRGGPGANVLTFGAGSRLTVL.